These 22 T cell receptor beta chains came from one sample sequenced in a study of cytomegalovirus exposure and HLA in healthy donors. It was with 60 Vbeta and 13 Jbeta primers that the PCR ran. Repertoires were generated with immunoSEQ multiplex PCR, while TCRdb's copy carries only in-frame clones and drops some. The sample lists 58,000 or so clones, more than 70% occurring once. Sequencing input: PBMCs. These receptors were taken from a man aged 50 or older in good health and CMV-seropositive.

The V and J genes are TRBV5-6 and TRBJ1-6, with 11 bases identical to TRBD1. Germline loops: CDR1 SGHDT, CDR2 YYEEEE. V shed 6 bases and J 12 bases; nucleotides not matched to a gene: 17. The CDR3 covers 17 residues. Here the CDR3 reads CASTPSRDRGKILPLHF. As DNA, the CDR3 is TGTGCCAGCACCCCCAGTCGGGACAGGGGGAAGATTCTACCCCTCCACTTT.

The chain uses TRBV27 and TRBJ2-2, with 13 nucleotides matching TRBD2. The length of the CDR3 is 17 residues. With 4 bases clipped from V and 5 bases from J, the junction kept 7 bases outside the gene matches. The germline V gene encodes CDR1 MNHEY and CDR2 SMNVEV (reference sequence). CDR3 DNA: TGTGCCAGCAGTTCCCCCACTAGCGGGAGGGATACCGGGGAGCTGTTTTTT. Translation gives CASSSPTSGRDTGELFF.

The rearrangement links TRBV5-1 to TRBJ1-5, with a weak D call TRBD1 (6 bases). CDR3 length: 19 amino acids. Trimming took off 2 bases at V and 3 bases at J, with 24 bases between the two ends. Germline V gives CDR1 SGHRS, CDR2 YFSETQ. CDR3 nucleotide sequence: TGCGCCAGCAGCTTAATTTGGGGGGGAAACAGGGCGAACAATCAGCCCCAGCATTTT. This encodes CASSLIWGGNRANNQPQHF.

The chain recombines TRBV5-1 with TRBJ2-1, with TRBD2 matching over 12 bases. V was clipped by 4 bases and J by 4 bases; unmatched bases: 12. Per the germline V gene, CDR1 is SGHRS and CDR2 is YFSETQ. The CDR3 consists of 18 residues. This CDR3 is CASSARRAGTSGYNEQFF. Here the CDR3 DNA reads TGCGCCAGCAGCGCCAGACGGGCCGGGACTAGCGGGTACAATGAGCAGTTCTTC.

V is TRBV4-2 and J is TRBJ2-5; maybe TRBD2 (5 bases). V lost 7 bases and J 5 bases, leaving 20 bases between the germline ends. This CDR3 is 15 amino acids long. CDR1 is LGHNA and CDR2 is YNFKEQ in the germline V gene. The DNA of the CDR3 is TGTGCCAGCACCCGAAAAGGTGACTACCTGGAGACCCAGTACTTC. Translating it yields CASTRKGDYLETQYF.

A few counts support this clone. The sample contains more than one DNA sequence encoding this CDR3. The chain has TRBV6-1 and TRBJ1-4; D remains unclear. The CDR3 is made up of 14 amino acids. V lost 3 bases and J lost 1, with 6 bases in between. Looked up from germline, CDR1 is MNHNS and CDR2 is SASEGT. Here the CDR3 DNA reads TGTGCCAGCAGTGAGGCGGGAACTAATGAAAAACTGTTTTTT. Its protein is CASSEAGTNEKLFF.

The rearrangement joins TRBV15 to TRBJ1-3; 8 bases line up with TRBD1. J lost 4 bases, V lost 1 base, and 6 bases had no gene match. Germline V CDR1 and CDR2: LNHNV, YYDKDF (reference sequence). The CDR3 contains 16 residues. CDR3 in DNA: TGTGCCACCAGCAGAGCGGACAGGGTGTACGGAAACACCATATATTTT. This encodes CATSRADRVYGNTIYF.

This clone has a handful of counts. The chain recombines TRBV14 with TRBJ2-3, with 8 positions matching TRBD1. This CDR3 region has 18 residues. Germline trimming cut 0 bases from V and 2 bases from J; bases unmatched to any gene: 10. Per germline, CDR1 SGHDN and CDR2 FVKESK. The CDR3 sequence is CASSQDHDRGIDTDTQYF. The CDR3 DNA is TGTGCCAGCAGCCAAGATCACGACAGGGGAATTGACACAGATACGCAGTATTTT.

The chain recombines TRBV10-1 with TRBJ2-7, with 10 bases lining up with TRBD2. With 0 bases clipped from V and 7 bases from J, the junction kept 9 bases outside the gene matches. CDR3 length equals 16 residues. The germline gives CDR1 WNHNN, CDR2 SYGVQD (reference sequence). CDR3 in amino acids: CASSESRAGGPEEQYF. CDR3 nucleotides: TGCGCCAGCAGTGAGTCGAGAGCGGGGGGGCCGGAGGAGCAGTACTTC.

V and J are TRBV5-4 and TRBJ1-1, with a possible D match to TRBD1 (6 bases). CDR3 length: 14 residues. Germline V gene sequence: CDR1 SGHNT, CDR2 YYREEE (reference sequence). V was shortened by 2 bases and J by 0 bases, with 8 bases between the two germline ends. The CDR3 reads CASSFRGLNTEAFF. CDR3 DNA: TGTGCCAGCAGCTTTAGGGGGTTGAACACTGAAGCTTTCTTT.

This clone was counted between two and nine times. V is TRBV4-2 and J is TRBJ2-7, with D possibly TRBD2 on 6 matching bases. Germline CDR1 LGHNA, CDR2 YNFKEQ. V lost 0 bases and J lost 3, with 12 bases in between. This CDR3 contains 15 residues. DNA for the CDR3: TGTGCCAGCAGCCAAGAGGATAGCGGTGGCTACGAGCAGTACTTC. This sequence encodes CASSQEDSGGYEQYF.

Comment on this clone: A far bigger clonotype differs at one base, so this is likely a read error. This chain uses TRBV6-5 with TRBJ2-3, with D maybe TRBD2 (6 bases). The CDR3 totals 15 residues. CDR1 and CDR2 from the germline V gene are MNHEY and SVGAGI. The CDR3 coding sequence is TGTTCCAGCATAAGCGGGCTAGCTGGCACAGATACGCAGTATTTT. It yields the protein CSSISGLAGTDTQYF.

CDR3 amino acids: CASSLPSRTGGLYF. Written as DNA, the CDR3 is TGTGCCAGCAGCTTACCCTCCCGGACAGGGGGCTTGTATTTT. The chain joins TRBV7-9 to TRBJ2-3; 11 nucleotides align to TRBD1. CDR3 length equals 14 residues. Trimming at V came to 2 bases and at J to 14 bases, leaving 9 bases not matched to a gene. The germline V gene has CDR1 SEHNR and CDR2 FQNEAQ (reference sequence).

This chain connects TRBV27 to TRBJ2-7; 9 nucleotides match TRBD2. CDR1 and CDR2 from the germline V gene are MNHEY and SMNVEV (reference sequence). Trimming took 3 bases from V and 0 from J; bases not matched to a gene: 3. CDR3 length: 15 amino acids. This chain's CDR3 is CASSFSGRLSYEQYF. The CDR3 bases are TGTGCCAGCAGTTTCAGCGGGAGGCTCTCCTACGAGCAGTACTTC.

DNA of the CDR3: TGTGCCAGCAGCTTAGTGAGAGATCAGCCCCAGCATTTT. It codes for CASSLVRDQPQHF. The chain recombines TRBV7-2 with TRBJ1-5, with D hard to call. Germline CDR1 is SGHTA and CDR2 is FQGNSA. Trimming stripped 1 base from V and 5 bases from J, with 6 bases between. This CDR3 comprises 13 residues.

The V call is TRBV19, the J call TRBJ1-2; TRBD1 matches at 8 bases. Per germline, CDR1 LNHDA and CDR2 SQIVND (reference sequence). The CDR3 loop spans 14 amino acids. V shed 5 bases, J shed 4 bases, and the junction held 6 bases outside the gene matches. Here the CDR3 DNA reads TGTGCCAGTAGTCAGTTCGGGACAGGCTATGGCTACACCTTC. It is translated as CASSQFGTGYGYTF.

The table lists this clone with a few counts. This likely stems from a read error, as it lies one base from a far larger clone. The rearrangement links TRBV27 to TRBJ1-2; possibly TRBD1 for D (5 bases). V was shortened by 3 bases and J by 5 bases, with 16 bases between the two germline ends. CDR1 MNHEY and CDR2 SMNVEV come from the germline V gene (reference sequence). The CDR3 extends over 15 amino acids. In DNA, the CDR3 is TGTGCCAGCAGTTTGGCCCTTGGGGGGGATTATGGCTACACCTTC. Protein product: CASSLALGGDYGYTF.

The chain employs TRBV29-1 and TRBJ2-5, with D perhaps matching TRBD2 (6 bases). The J call may be mistaken, given a closer DNA end match to TRBJ2-7. The CDR3 is 12 residues long. Germline V lookup: CDR1 SQVTM, CDR2 ANQGSEA. This CDR3 is CSVGRGSYEQYF. Written as DNA, the CDR3 is TGCAGCGTTGGGAGGGGATCCTACGAGCAGTACTTC.

This clone was detected only a few times. The CDR3 reads CATQGTGDSPLHF. As DNA, the CDR3 is TGTGCCACCCAGGGAACTGGTGATTCACCCCTCCACTTT. The chain recombines TRBV19 with TRBJ1-6; tentatively, D is TRBD1 (5 bases). The CDR3 is 13 residues long. Germline V gene data show CDR1 as LNHDA and CDR2 as SQIVND (reference sequence). Between the trimmed V and J ends, which lost 10 bases and 8 bases, there was a span of 15 bases.

This clone showed up just once. CDR3 bases: TGTGCCTGGAGTAGGACAGGGCAATGGACCCAGCATTTT. Its translation is CAWSRTGQWTQHF. The chain carries TRBV30 and TRBJ1-5; 8 bases map to TRBD1. This CDR3 has 13 amino acids. V shed 2 bases and J 11 bases; nucleotides not matched to a gene: 8. Looked up from germline, CDR1 is GTSNPN and CDR2 is SVGIG (reference sequence).

The chain links TRBV27 to TRBJ2-2; 11 nucleotides line up with TRBD2. The CDR3 contains 14 residues. The V segment lost 4 bases and the J segment 8 bases; nucleotides outside the gene matches: 3. In germline, CDR1 is MNHEY, CDR2 SMNVEV (reference sequence). The CDR3 DNA follows: TGTGCCAGCAGTTGGGCTAGCGGGAGGGGGGAGCTGTTTTTT. Amino acids: CASSWASGRGELFF.

This rearrangement joins TRBV27 to TRBJ2-3; D is ambiguous. V lost 4 bases and J 2 bases, leaving 10 bases between the germline ends. The CDR3 length is 14 residues. Germline CDR1 reads MNHEY; CDR2 reads SMNVEV (reference sequence). The CDR3 loop is CASSWNSPTDTQYF. The DNA for the CDR3 is TGTGCCAGCAGTTGGAACAGCCCCACAGATACGCAGTATTTT.